The clone carrying this T cell receptor (beta chain) was recorded many times. The data derive from a study of T-cell memory formation after mild COVID-19. TCRdb itself ran the 5' RACE reads through MiXCR, one entry per CDR3 protein. The table lists about 350,000 distinct CDR3 sequences, roughly an eighth of them singletons, with 22% in the top ten. The length of the CDR3 is 13 residues. With 5 bases removed from V and 0 bases from J, the gap between germline ends came to 8 bases. Per the germline V gene, CDR1 is DFQATT and CDR2 is SNEGSKA (reference sequence). Sequenced: PBMCs or a T cell subset sorted from them (not recorded which). The chain joins TRBV20-1 to TRBJ2-1; D is ambiguous. The receptor was derived from a young man who had mild COVID-19 (a few samples of this study predate the infection). Cell type and time point are not known. Here the CDR3 reads CSAFKGSYNEQFF. The CDR3 DNA sequence: TGCAGTGCTTTTAAGGGCTCCTACAATGAGCAGTTCTTC.